This TCR beta chain was profiled in a study of T cell clonality in common variable immunodeficiency (dated by TCRdb to about 2015). Study-level results and caveats: Even though DNA input was the same, control samples had an average of approximately 82,000 unique sequences each, compared with roughly 34,000 in CVID samples. Correlations of repertoire features with clinical complications were constrained by heterogeneity among patients within the CVID cohort. According to the authors, finding the cause of the higher clonality in CVID would require sequencing the repertoires of T cell subpopulations. CVID subjects shared fewer TCRbeta clones with each other than healthy controls did (p < 0.0001). Compared with healthy controls, CVID subjects showed increased TCRbeta clonality (t-test p = 0.018), a feature most characteristic of about a third of subjects. Reportedly, TCRbeta sequences from CVID had fewer deletions and N-nucleotide insertions, and highly modified clones with 13 or more V deletions were absent from CVID.

Standard criteria were used to diagnose CVID, namely serum IgG, IgA and/or IgM reduced below the normal range together with specific antibody deficiency. There were 40 to 50 subjects in the CVID group (roughly 29 male and about 15 female), ranging in age from roughly 9 to 65 years, with a mean age of 40. Most of the CVID patients and most of the healthy controls were of Caucasian heritage. All CVID subjects had received replacement immunoglobulin therapy for at least one year at the time of study participation. When blood was collected, none of the CVID subjects were ill or on immunomodulatory or immunosuppressive medication. Heparinized peripheral whole blood samples of about 5 to 8.5 ml were collected from each donor. Genomic DNA from adults with common variable immune deficiency (CVID) and from healthy adult controls was used to sequence TCRbeta CDR3 repertoires. Diluted blood was subjected to density centrifugation over Hypaque 1077 or Ficoll-Paque for isolation of peripheral blood mononuclear cells. Unsorted mononuclear cells served as the source of genomic DNA, which was extracted either by Qiagen column purification or by a centrifugation-based method.

This clone was seen a handful of times. The clone's antigen remains unknown. The CDR3 is cut off 3 residues early in the read; its end comes from the germline J gene. For sequencing, equivalent amounts of genomic DNA were input from CVID and control samples. For every sample, a 60 bp segment covering the rearranged TCRbeta CDR3 region was amplified and then sequenced. TCRbeta amplification used the immunoSEQ assay, a bias-corrected multiplex PCR with high-throughput sequencing. The study's own analysis went as follows. Every unique nucleotide sequence counted as a clone and was annotated with V, D and J genes, copy number and frequency. Sequences were labeled productive if in frame, and non-productive if out of frame or containing stop codons. As previously described, Shannon's entropy was used to calculate clonality. The predicted amino acid sequences of productive clones were used to derive mean CDR3 Kyte-Doolittle hydropathy. Scaled V gene usage was hierarchically clustered using Manhattan distance and complete linkage with the R hclust function. Sharing of clones by CDR3 amino acid sequence was evaluated through resampling of 12 repertoires per group over 100 rounds. The repertoires were searched for about 70 published EBV-specific and 245 published CMV-specific TCRbeta sequences. Two CVID samples that yielded fewer than 10,000 sequences were excluded from the analysis, so approximately 40 CVID repertoires were retained. Sourced from immuneACCESS, this table was stored by TCRdb with only in-frame sequences that have V and J called. A share of the clones is absent; for the studies checked, an unresolved V gene accounts for under half, and the remainder has no known explanation. That table furnishes V, J and clone size, whereas the DNA furnished D and trimming. For this sample the table reports more than 20,000 clones, with no clone seen just once. In total, the top ten clones hold 24% of the sample.

V loses 3 bases of germline sequence and J loses 4 bases, and the interval between the two ends is 22 bases. The cysteine opens and the phenylalanine closes a CDR3 of 18 amino acids. Part of the CDR3 DNA is given, 45 bases translated from base 1. CDR1 and CDR2 are drawn from the germline V gene: SNHLY, FYNNEI. This TCR came from a human donor with common variable immunodeficiency. The sample taken for sequencing was peripheral blood mononuclear cells. Recombination connected TRBV2 to TRBJ1-3, with TRBD1 tentatively as D gene (6 bases match). CDR3 DNA, as far as it was read: TGTGCCAGCAGTGATATGCCATATTCACCGGGACACGGAAACACC. Translated, it gives CASSDMPYSPGHGNT. The whole CDR3 protein is CASSDMPYSPGHGNTIYF. This CDR3, with the reference TRBV2 and TRBJ1-3 proteins standing in past its ends, gives the full variable domain EPEVTQTPSHQVTQMGQEVILRCVPISNHLYFYWYRQILGQKVEFLVSFYNNEISEKSEIFDDQFSVERPDGSNFTLKIRSTKLEDSAMYFCASSDMPYSPGHGNTIYFGEGSWLTVV.